This TCR beta chain is drawn from a study of T cell responses to AZD1222 COVID-19 vaccine. Study as a whole: Some second doses came at about 4 weeks and others at about 12 weeks; these were pooled. Findings and limits, study-wide: All repertoire sampling was performed exclusively after the peak T cell response. CD4 TCRs linked to vaccination spanned spike, dominating at 160-218 and 743-854. Clonal diversity may have been underestimated, and the donors were mostly white British, with more females than males.

The table came from immunoSEQ multiplex PCR; TCRdb's copy has only in-frame clones and leaves some out. The sample shows approximately 74,000 clones, more than 80% of them seen only once. With regard to this clone: Its specificity is unknown. One end of the junction is discordant with germline, which a read error may explain. In the same sample, other DNA sequences code for this CDR3.

The CDR3 is 14 amino acids. Germline CDR1 and CDR2: LNHDA and SQIVND (reference sequence). Here the sequenced sample was peripheral blood, taken on day 0 of AZD1222 vaccination. The TCR was taken from an adult in good health. The chain is built from TRBV19 and TRBJ2-2; D unclear. The CDR3 DNA sequence: TGTGCCAGTAGTACCACACAGCGAACCGGAGAGCTGTTTTTT. Its translation: CASSTTQRTGELFF. The full variable domain, with the rest looked up from reference TRBV19 and TRBJ2-2, is DGGITQSPKYLFRKEGQNVTLSCEQNLNHDAMYWYRQDPGQGLRLIYYSQIVNDFQKGDIAEGYSVSREKKESFPLTVTSAQKNPTAFYLCASSTTQRTGELFFGEGSRLTVL.